The 28 T cell receptor beta chains reported below all come from one sample, sequenced in a study of cytomegalovirus exposure and HLA in healthy donors. The data were produced by immunoSEQ multiplex PCR, yet TCRdb's version contains in-frame clones alone and is incomplete. The table has under 150,000 clones, approximately 84% seen once. The specimen sequenced was PBMCs. All receptors derive from a woman aged 30 to 39 in good health and CMV-seronegative.

The DNA for the CDR3 is TGCGCCAGCAGCCGGGACATCAGATACAATGAGCAGTTCTTC. Its translation is CASSRDIRYNEQFF. The V gene is TRBV4-1, the J gene TRBJ2-1, with D tentatively TRBD1 (6 bases). The V end lost 4 bases, the J end lost 4 bases, and 11 bases lay between the germline ends. Germline loops: CDR1 MGHRA, CDR2 YSYEKL. This CDR3 spans 14 amino acids.

The V call is TRBV20-1, the J call TRBJ2-7; 7 bases align to TRBD1. The CDR3 totals 11 residues. Looked up from germline, CDR1 is DFQATT and CDR2 is SNEGSKA (reference sequence). Trimming cost V 5 bases and J 6 bases; bases outside gene matches: 4. The CDR3, as DNA: TGCAGTGCTGCACAGGGGTCCGAGCAGTACTTC. The encoded protein is CSAAQGSEQYF.

There are a few counts of this clone. V gene TRBV6-5 combines with J gene TRBJ2-7; D is unclear. V lost 0 bases and J 3 bases, leaving 9 bases between the germline ends. The CDR3 loop spans 14 amino acids. Germline values: CDR1 MNHEY, CDR2 SVGAGI. Here the CDR3 reads CASSYSLNSYEQYF. Here the CDR3 DNA reads TGTGCCAGCAGTTACTCCCTAAACAGCTACGAGCAGTACTTC.

The chain uses TRBV5-6 and TRBJ2-1, with D perhaps TRBD1 (6 bases). The germline gives CDR1 SGHDT, CDR2 YYEEEE. V dropped 3 bases and J dropped 9 bases, with 16 bases sitting between them. The CDR3 contains 14 residues. CDR3 nucleotides: TGTGCCAGCAGCTCTTTAAACAGGGTAGGTGAGCAGTTCTTC. Amino acid sequence: CASSSLNRVGEQFF.

The genes are TRBV7-3 and TRBJ2-7; 7 nucleotides match TRBD1. J lost 0 bases, V lost 7 bases, and 6 bases had no gene match. Germline lookup yields CDR1 SGHTA and CDR2 FQGTGA. The CDR3 consists of 14 residues. CDR3 coding DNA: TGTGCCAGCAAGAAAGACAGGGACTCCTACGAGCAGTACTTC. Translating it yields CASKKDRDSYEQYF.

The DNA of the CDR3 is TGTGCCAGCTCACCATTTCCGACTAGCGGGGGGTCGATCAATGAGCAGTTCTTC. Translating gives CASSPFPTSGGSINEQFF. V usage is TRBV18 and J usage is TRBJ2-1, with TRBD2 matching over 13 bases. The CDR3 consists of 18 residues. Trimming at V came to 2 bases and at J to 6 bases, leaving 10 bases not matched to a gene. From germline, CDR1 is KGHSH and CDR2 LQKENI.

The gene calls are TRBV19 and TRBJ2-3; no firm D call. The germline V gene has CDR1 LNHDA and CDR2 SQIVND (reference sequence). Between the trimmed V and J ends, which lost 3 bases and 0 bases, there was a span of 10 bases. The CDR3 contains 15 residues. The CDR3 reads CASSIPLGSTDTQYF. CDR3 DNA sequence: TGTGCCAGTAGTATTCCCCTAGGAAGCACAGATACGCAGTATTTT.

The J gene is TRBJ1-4, the V gene TRBV6-1; the D gene is possibly TRBD1 (6 bases). V lost 8 bases to trimming and J lost 7 bases, with 17 bases between them. CDR3 size: 14 residues. CDR1 and CDR2 (germline): MNHNS, SASEGT. CDR3 nucleotide sequence: TGTGCCAGCCTAGACAGGCCGGGGGGTGAAAAACTGTTTTTT. This sequence encodes CASLDRPGGEKLFF.

The CDR3 loop is CASKQQGGGSETQYF. The CDR3 DNA reads as TGCGCCAGCAAACAACAGGGGGGGGGATCGGAGACCCAGTACTTC. V usage is TRBV5-1 and J usage is TRBJ2-5, with D perhaps matching TRBD1 (8 bases). Trimming left V 6 bases short and J 5 bases short, with 20 bases between. CDR3 length equals 15 residues. CDR1 is SGHRS and CDR2 is YFSETQ in the germline V gene.

The genes are TRBV27 and TRBJ2-5; TRBD1 aligns across 8 bases. TRBJ2-7 explains the end of the DNA better; the J call may be wrong. Germline CDR1 and CDR2: MNHEY and SMNVEV (reference sequence). The CDR3 totals 14 residues. CDR3 coding DNA: TGTGCCAGCAGACCGGGACAGGCACCCTACGAGCAGTACTTC. It codes for CASRPGQAPYEQYF.

The CDR3 coding sequence is TGTGCCAGCAGCTCCGGGGGCCAAGAGACCCAGTACTTC. Protein product: CASSSGGQETQYF. This chain links TRBV7-8 with TRBJ2-5, with D perhaps matching TRBD2 (6 bases). V shed 4 bases and J shed 1 base, with 7 bases lying between them. The CDR3 loop spans 13 amino acids. Germline V gene lookup returns CDR1 SGHVS and CDR2 FQNEAQ.

The V gene is TRBV6-6, the J gene TRBJ2-7; 9 nucleotides match TRBD1. The germline V gene has CDR1 MNHNY and CDR2 SVGAGI (reference sequence). V trimming: 5 bases; J trimming: 1 base; junction bases outside the gene matches: 6. CDR3 length equals 15 residues. DNA for the CDR3: TGTGCCAGCAGTACCCCCGGGACAGGGTCCTACGAGCAGTACTTC. Amino acids: CASSTPGTGSYEQYF.

The rearrangement links TRBV19 to TRBJ1-6; D is perhaps TRBD1 (5 bases). Between the trimmed V and J ends, which lost 2 bases and 10 bases, there was a span of 15 bases. Germline V gene sequence: CDR1 LNHDA, CDR2 SQIVND (reference sequence). This CDR3 region has 15 residues. The CDR3 is CASSISRRGMSPLHF. As DNA, the CDR3 is TGTGCCAGTAGTATATCTAGAAGGGGTATGTCACCCCTCCACTTT.

This clone was recorded a few times. V usage is TRBV14 and J usage is TRBJ2-7; maybe TRBD1 (5 bases). The V end was cut by 3 bases, the J end by 6 bases, with 9 bases between. This CDR3 contains 12 residues. Germline V gene sequence: CDR1 SGHDN, CDR2 FVKESK. The CDR3 region is CASSQGLGEQYF. CDR3 in DNA: TGTGCCAGCAGCCAGGGGCTTGGCGAGCAGTACTTC.

CDR3 in amino acids: CASSPLLQGAKTQYF. CDR3 coding DNA: TGTGCCTCCTCGCCGCTATTACAGGGGGCGAAGACCCAGTACTTC. The chain has TRBV6-1 and TRBJ2-5, with 9 bases that match TRBD1. CDR1 and CDR2 from the germline V gene are MNHNS and SASEGT. V shed 11 bases and J 6 bases; nucleotides not matched to a gene: 16. This CDR3 is built from 15 residues.

The chain links TRBV28 to TRBJ2-7; 7 bases agree with TRBD1. The CDR3 contains 15 residues. V lost 3 bases and J lost 5; bases outside the gene matches: 10. Germline CDR1 and CDR2: MDHEN and SYDVKM. The CDR3 sequence: CASSFPRTRGHEQYF. The CDR3 coding sequence is TGTGCCAGCAGTTTTCCCCGAACGAGGGGGCACGAGCAGTACTTC.

The chain recombines TRBV6-5 with TRBJ1-1; D unclear. Germline assignment: CDR1 MNHEY and CDR2 SVGAGI. V lost 6 bases to trimming and J lost 9 bases, with 11 bases between them. This CDR3 comprises 11 residues. The CDR3 is CASSSNIKAFF. The CDR3 region has the DNA TGTGCCAGCAGCTCAAACATCAAAGCTTTCTTT.

The chain joins TRBV4-1 to TRBJ1-6; D not certain. CDR1 is MGHRA, CDR2 YSYEKL, per germline. With 0 bases removed from V and 7 bases from J, the gap between germline ends came to 13 bases. There are 16 residues in the CDR3. CDR3 region: CASSQDPRPSNSPLHF. CDR3 coding DNA: TGCGCCAGCAGCCAAGATCCCAGGCCGTCCAATTCACCCCTCCACTTT.

This clone was found once. The chain carries TRBV30 and TRBJ2-1; 13 bases match TRBD2. Trimming cost V 8 bases and J 7 bases; bases outside gene matches: 8. The CDR3 totals 14 residues. CDR1 is GTSNPN, CDR2 SVGIG, per germline (reference sequence). The CDR3 region is CAGRLAGGKNEQFF. CDR3 in DNA: TGTGCCGGCAGACTAGCGGGGGGCAAGAATGAGCAGTTCTTC. Variable domain in full (rest from reference TRBV30 and TRBJ2-1): SQTIHQWPATLVQPVGSPLSLECTVEGTSNPNLYWYRQAAGRGLQLLFYSVGIGQISSEVPQNLSASRPQDRQFILSSKKLLLSDSGFYLCAGRLAGGKNEQFFGPGTRLTVL.

The rearrangement uses TRBV9 and TRBJ1-6; D is ambiguous. This CDR3 is 18 amino acids long. The V gene's germline CDR1 is SGDLS and CDR2 YYNGEE. The V gene lost 0 bases and the J gene lost 8 bases, with 21 bases spanning the gap. In DNA form, the CDR3 reads TGTGCCAGCAGCGTAGGAGGGAAGCTGGCGAAACTTGATTCACCCCTCCACTTT. Encoded protein: CASSVGGKLAKLDSPLHF.

The J gene is TRBJ2-3, the V gene TRBV28; tentative D call: TRBD2 (5 bases). Looked up from germline, CDR1 is MDHEN and CDR2 is SYDVKM. Between the trimmed V and J ends, which lost 6 bases and 6 bases, there was a span of 22 bases. There are 16 residues in the CDR3. In DNA form, the CDR3 reads TGTGCCAGCAGGAGACGACTAACGTCCCCCGGGGATACGCAGTATTTT. As protein: CASRRRLTSPGDTQYF. The whole variable domain, remainder taken from reference TRBV28 and TRBJ2-3, is DVKVTQSSRYLVKRTGEKVFLECVQDMDHENMFWYRQDPGLGLRLIYFSYDVKMKEKGDIPEGYSVSREKKERFSLILESASTNQTSMYLCASRRRLTSPGDTQYFGPGTRLTVL.

The chain employs TRBV18 and TRBJ1-5; 8 bases match TRBD1. V gave up 2 bases and J gave up 6 bases; unmatched junction bases: 9. The CDR3 consists of 16 residues. Germline CDR1 and CDR2: KGHSH and LQKENI. CDR3 bases: TGTGCCAGCTCACCATTTTCCGGACAGGGAGGTCAGCCCCAGCATTTT. The encoded protein is CASSPFSGQGGQPQHF.

Only a few counts were recorded for this clone. Other DNA sequences from this sample encode an identical CDR3 as well. The chain couples TRBV7-9 to TRBJ1-2; 8 bases are a match to TRBD1. The CDR3 sequence is 15 residues long. The germline V gene has CDR1 SEHNR and CDR2 FQNEAQ (reference sequence). With 1 base clipped from V and 2 bases from J, the junction kept 3 bases outside the gene matches. CDR3 sequence: CASSLGQGANYGYTF. As DNA, the CDR3 is TGTGCCAGCAGCTTAGGTCAGGGGGCAAACTATGGCTACACCTTC.

The chain links TRBV6-6 to TRBJ2-1, with D possibly being TRBD2 (5 bases). The V end was cut by 6 bases, the J end by 3 bases, with 6 bases between. The CDR3 length is 12 residues. Germline CDR1 reads MNHNY; CDR2 reads SVGAGI (reference sequence). The CDR3 sequence: CASSRDYNEQFF. CDR3 in DNA: TGTGCCAGCAGCCGGGACTACAATGAGCAGTTCTTC.

This clone occurred a few times. The genes are TRBV2 and TRBJ1-6; perhaps TRBD1 as D (6 bases). The CDR3 is 14 residues long. Germline V lookup: CDR1 SNHLY, CDR2 FYNNEI. V lost 3 bases and J lost 5, with 8 bases in between. Here the CDR3 DNA reads TGTGCCAGCAGTGAGGCAGGGGATAATTCACCCCTCCACTTT. This gives the protein CASSEAGDNSPLHF.

The V call is TRBV28, the J call TRBJ2-2, with 7 positions matching TRBD1. CDR1 is MDHEN, CDR2 SYDVKM, per germline. This CDR3 has 14 residues. After removal of 6 bases from V and 3 bases from J, the junction contained 4 bases not matched to a gene. The CDR3 coding sequence is TGTGCCAGCAGGTTCCAGGGGGACACCGGGGAGCTGTTTTTT. This codes for CASRFQGDTGELFF.

Concerning this clone itself: Other DNA sequences in the sample encode the same CDR3. The genes are TRBV2 and TRBJ2-5; 8 nucleotides line up with TRBD1. CDR3 length: 14 residues. The germline V gene has CDR1 SNHLY and CDR2 FYNNEI. With V trimmed by 4 bases and J by 4 bases, 5 bases remained unmatched. CDR3 in amino acids: CASSGQGLGETQYF. Here the CDR3 DNA reads TGTGCCAGCAGTGGACAGGGGCTAGGAGAGACCCAGTACTTC.

This chain links TRBV28 with TRBJ1-2, with 8 bases matching TRBD1. Germline loops: CDR1 MDHEN, CDR2 SYDVKM. V was pared by 6 bases and J by 7 bases, with 10 bases of the junction left unmatched. The CDR3 spans 14 residues. CDR3 coding DNA: TGTGCCAGCAGACGAGGACAGGGCGTCTTTGGCTACACCTTC. Amino acid sequence: CASRRGQGVFGYTF.